This T cell receptor beta chain was retrieved from a study of blood T cells in healthy people across ages. Study-level findings and limits: Unsorted PBMCs prevented conclusive naive versus antigen-experienced comparison. Per-million-T-cell TCR beta diversity fell roughly linearly with age.

This CDR3 comprises 16 residues. V was pared by 3 bases and J by 0 bases, with 4 bases of the junction left unmatched. Germline V gives CDR1 SGHTA, CDR2 FQGNSA. The second PCR ran about 6 to 11 cycles with a sample-barcoded 5' primer and J-beta primers. From each sample, at least 2.5 million paired-end reads containing CDR3 were obtained. Each CDR3 protein gets one entry after TCRdb re-called the 5' RACE reads with MiXCR. This table has about 1.4 million distinct CDR3 sequences, 55% to 75% appearing once. Turning to this clonotype: Its specificity is not known.

This TCR was sampled from a man between 18 and 29 years old in good health. The sample comprised blood. The V and J genes are TRBV7-2 and TRBJ1-5; 8 bases fit TRBD1. Here the CDR3 DNA reads TGTGCCAGCAGCTTCACAGGGGGACTTAGCAATCAGCCCCAGCATTTT. It yields the protein CASSFTGGLSNQPQHF.